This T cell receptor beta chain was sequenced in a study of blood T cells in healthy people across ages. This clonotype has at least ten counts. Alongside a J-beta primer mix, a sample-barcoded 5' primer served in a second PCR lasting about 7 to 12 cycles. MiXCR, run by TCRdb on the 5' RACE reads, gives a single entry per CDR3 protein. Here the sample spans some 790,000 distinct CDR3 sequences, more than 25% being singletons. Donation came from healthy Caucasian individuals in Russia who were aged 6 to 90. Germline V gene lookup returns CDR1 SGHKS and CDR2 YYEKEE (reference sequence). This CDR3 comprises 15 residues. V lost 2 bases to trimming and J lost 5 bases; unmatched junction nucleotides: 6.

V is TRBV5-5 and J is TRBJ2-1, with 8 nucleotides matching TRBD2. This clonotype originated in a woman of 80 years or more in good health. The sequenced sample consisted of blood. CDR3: CASSFLGGGNNEQFF. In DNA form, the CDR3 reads TGTGCCAGCAGCTTTCTCGGGGGGGGAAACAATGAGCAGTTCTTC.